Listed here are 7 T cell receptor beta chains from one sample, sequenced in a study of early T cells in non-severe SARS-CoV-2 infection. TCRdb reanalysed the 5' RACE reads using MiXCR and keeps one entry per CDR3 protein. The table records around 99,000 distinct CDR3 sequences, over 8.5% of them present only once. The sequencing sample was made of whole blood. These receptor sequences come from an adult who was a healthcare worker with PCR-confirmed SARS-CoV-2 infection or an uninfected control (not recorded which).

This clonotype was counted between two and nine times. The rearrangement links TRBV7-9 to TRBJ1-2, with unresolved D. Deletions cut 1 base from V and 2 bases from J, with 5 bases between. The germline gives CDR1 SEHNR, CDR2 FQNEAQ (reference sequence). The CDR3 sequence is 13 residues long. Here the CDR3 DNA reads TGTGCCAGCAGCTTAGACGGAAACTATGGCTACACCTTC. Translation gives CASSLDGNYGYTF.

Many counts were recorded for this clonotype. The genes are TRBV20-1 and TRBJ2-2; 7 bases map to TRBD2. The CDR3 length is 12 residues. V was clipped by 6 bases and J by 6 bases; unmatched bases: 4. Germline CDR1 is DFQATT and CDR2 is SNEGSKA (reference sequence). CDR3 sequence reads: CSAGGGSGELFF. The CDR3, as DNA: TGCAGTGCGGGCGGGGGTTCCGGGGAGCTGTTTTTT.

The genes are TRBV2 and TRBJ2-4, with D perhaps TRBD2 (5 bases). The CDR3 totals 13 residues. Germline-derived CDR1 and CDR2 are SNHLY and FYNNEI. With 6 bases removed from V and 12 bases from J, the gap between germline ends came to 18 bases. CDR3 sequence (DNA): TGTGCCAGCAGCGCGACCGGGAAAGAGTCTCAGTACTTC. It is translated as CASSATGKESQYF.

This clonotype was counted many times. The gene calls are TRBV18 and TRBJ1-3, with D possibly matching TRBD1 (5 bases). This CDR3 contains 13 residues. Trimming removed 9 bases at V and 6 bases at J, with 15 bases between. Germline assignment: CDR1 KGHSH and CDR2 LQKENI. Here the CDR3 reads CASPNGGENTIYF. CDR3 DNA: TGTGCCAGTCCAAACGGAGGGGAAAACACCATATATTTT.

In its sample, this clonotype was seen a few times. The rearrangement uses TRBV7-3 and TRBJ2-1, with TRBD2 as a possible D gene (6 bases). Germline V lookup: CDR1 SGHTA, CDR2 FQGTGA. Trimming pared 1 base from V and 2 bases from J, leaving 9 bases between. The CDR3 covers 15 residues. The CDR3 region has the DNA TGTGCCAGCAGCTTAATAGCGGAGGCCTACAATGAGCAGTTCTTC. Translation: CASSLIAEAYNEQFF.

This clonotype has a count of ten or more. V is TRBV20-1 and J is TRBJ2-7, with D perhaps TRBD2 (6 bases). Germline values: CDR1 DFQATT, CDR2 SNEGSKA (reference sequence). V was shortened by 3 bases and J by 6 bases, with 21 bases between the two germline ends. This CDR3 comprises 15 residues. The CDR3 DNA reads as TGCAGTGCTAGGTCCGGGGGAGTGGTCGTTGGCGAGCAGTACTTC. As protein: CSARSGGVVVGEQYF.

This chain joins TRBV7-9 and TRBJ2-1; possible D gene TRBD1, 6 bases. The CDR3 runs 13 residues. Germline CDR1 is SEHNR and CDR2 is FQNEAQ (reference sequence). The V end was cut by 6 bases, the J end by 9 bases, with 15 bases between. CDR3 residues: CASRFPGASEQFF. The CDR3, as DNA: TGTGCCAGCAGGTTCCCAGGGGCATCTGAGCAGTTCTTC.